The T cell receptor (beta chain) under discussion was sequenced for a study of T cell responses to AZD1222 COVID-19 vaccine. The study's findings and limits: All repertoire sampling was performed exclusively after the peak T cell response.

The method was immunoSEQ multiplex PCR; TCRdb's version includes in-frame clones alone and lacks a portion of them. The repertoire holds 130,000 to 150,000 clones, with around 93% as singletons. With respect to this clone: Its target is unknown.

The V gene's germline CDR1 is MDHEN and CDR2 SYDVKM. The CDR3 extends over 11 amino acids. With 6 bases removed from V and 9 bases from J, the gap between germline ends came to 9 bases. V and J are TRBV28 and TRBJ1-3; D uncertain. The sequenced sample was peripheral blood, obtained on day 0 of AZD1222 vaccination. The clonotype was recovered from an adult in good health. The CDR3 loop is CASSYYGTIYF. DNA for the CDR3: TGTGCCAGCAGCTACTATGGCACCATATATTTT.